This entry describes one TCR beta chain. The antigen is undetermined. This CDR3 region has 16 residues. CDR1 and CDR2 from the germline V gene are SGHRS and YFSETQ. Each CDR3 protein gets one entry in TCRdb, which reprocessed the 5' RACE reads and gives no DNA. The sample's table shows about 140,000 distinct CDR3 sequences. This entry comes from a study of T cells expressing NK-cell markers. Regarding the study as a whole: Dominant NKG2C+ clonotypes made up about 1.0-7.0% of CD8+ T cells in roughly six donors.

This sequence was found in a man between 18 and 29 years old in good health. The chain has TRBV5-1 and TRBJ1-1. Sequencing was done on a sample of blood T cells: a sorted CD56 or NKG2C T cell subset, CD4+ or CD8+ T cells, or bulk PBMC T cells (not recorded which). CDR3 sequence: CASSLVGEKMDTEAFF.